This TCR beta chain was observed in a study of PD-1 blockade in classical Hodgkin lymphoma. Overall study findings and caveats: Individuals initiating nivolumab under 1 year after ASCT were excluded. Reports described newly diagnosed patients as having lower baseline TCR diversity than healthy donors. It was among complete responders that baseline diversity resembled that of newly diagnosed patients.

Clones were sequenced by immunoSEQ multiplex PCR, and TCRdb holds only the in-frame ones, with some missing. The table records 100,000 or so clones, over 75% of them present only once. The length of the CDR3 is 15 residues. Trimming removed 1 base at V and 5 bases at J, with 11 bases between. Germline CDR1 is SGHVS and CDR2 is FQNEAQ. Described time point: cycle 4 day 1 (C4D1), after less than 7 weeks of nivolumab. Patients all relapsed after autologous stem cell transplantation, and there was variation in brentuximab vedotin exposure. Complete response, partial response or progressive disease made up the best responses. With regard to this clone: The target antigen is unknown.

The sequence was obtained from a human donor with classical Hodgkin lymphoma. Sample: peripheral blood mononuclear cells (PBMCs), taken before the fourth cycle of nivolumab. V and J are TRBV7-8 and TRBJ2-2; weak D call: TRBD2 (5 bases). CDR3 bases: TGTGCCAGCAGCTTAGGTCGGGGAAATACCGGGGAGCTGTTTTTT. It translates to CASSLGRGNTGELFF.